One sample yielded the 2 T cell receptor beta chains listed below, sequenced in a study of monozygotic twins with cystic fibrosis. TCRdb keeps only in-frame clones here, not all; method: immunoSEQ multiplex PCR. The table records tens of thousands of clones, around four fifths of them present only once. Sequencing input: blood. These receptors were obtained from a girl under 10 years old with cystic fibrosis.

The chain links TRBV29-1 to TRBJ1-1, with 7 bases fitting TRBD1. V gave up 7 bases and J gave up 0 bases; unmatched junction bases: 5. There are 13 residues in the CDR3. The germline V gene has CDR1 SQVTM and CDR2 ANQGSEA. DNA for the CDR3: TGCAGCGGAGAACAGGGGATGAACACTGAAGCTTTCTTT. Translated: CSGEQGMNTEAFF.

This clone was seen just once. V usage is TRBV2 and J usage is TRBJ1-1, with D unclear. The CDR3 is 12 amino acids. Germline loops: CDR1 SNHLY, CDR2 FYNNEI. Trimming shortened V by 6 bases and J by 2 bases, and 7 bases separated the two germline ends. CDR3 nucleotide sequence: TGTGCCAGCAGCTATATTAACACTGAAGCTTTCTTT. It specifies CASSYINTEAFF.